Described below is a single TCR beta chain sequence and its context. Its antigen is still unknown. Base qualities are not recorded, but no much larger clone differs from it by a single base. This sample is drawn from a study of T cell responses to AZD1222 COVID-19 vaccine (dated by TCRdb to the early 2020s). Describing the broader study: AZD1222 recipients given second doses at about 4 weeks or at about 12 weeks were pooled, since spike-specific TCR depth and breadth were not found to differ between the two schedules. TCR sequencing covered about 230 trial participants: nearly 210 given two doses of AZD1222 and approximately 25 given two doses of MenACWY control vaccine. Trial participants were enrolled by age into 18-55, 56-69 and 70-plus year subgroups, with approximately 150, 30 and 60 TCR-sequenced participants respectively.

Paper-wide results and their limitations: Because no samples from the day 14 peak response were available, repertoires could be characterized only after the peak T cell response. Conclusions about previously exposed vaccinees are limited, since just a handful of AZD1222 recipients were seropositive for SARS-CoV-2 at baseline. In the small 56-69-year group, the increase in depth fell short of significance, most likely because of low power. The vaccine-associated CD4 TCRs covered the entire spike protein, and the dominant responses fell in regions 160-218 and 743-854. After two AZD1222 doses, both the breadth and the depth of spike-specific TCRs were significantly higher than at day 0 and than in MenACWY recipients. Nearly half of unique spike-specific TCRs reportedly recognized epitopes outside regions mutated in the B.1.351 and B.1.1.7 variants. Participants were mostly white British and included more females than males, and it was suggested by the authors that clonal diversity may have been underestimated.

CDR1 and CDR2 were assigned from the germline V gene as SGHRS and YFSETQ. The V end loses 0 bases and the J end loses 4 bases, and a stretch of 16 bases separates them. There are 16 amino acids in the CDR3, from cysteine to phenylalanine inclusive. Only CDR3 DNA is held: 48 bases, read in frame from base 1. The intended sense of this specimen's time point label: baseline before first vaccination. Vaccinee samples came from UK trials COV001 and COV002, including a single-blind randomized controlled phase 2/3 trial of AZD1222 (ChAdOx1 nCoV-19) in healthy adults. For TCRbeta chain sequencing, PBMC samples from trial participants were taken at day 0 and at day 28 after the second dose. The CDR3 regions of human TCRbeta chains were analyzed by immunosequencing. The source study handled its data this way. TCRs in the repertoires were compared against a reference library of SARS-CoV-2-specific TCRs that had been generated with the MIRA antigen-specificity platform. Breadth meant the fraction of unique TCRs that were SARS-CoV-2-associated, whereas depth meant the fraction of total T cells that were SARS-CoV-2-associated. Using the MIRA data, every spike-specific TCR was mapped to the spike region that the TCR reacted to and assigned to either a CD4 or a CD8 class. Log10-transformed breadth and depth values were compared by one-way ANOVA with Sidak's multiple comparisons tests. Here the immuneACCESS table is served through TCRdb, limited to in-frame sequences with V and J called. Missing clones are a known gap in these copies; in checked studies unresolved V genes cover under half, and the rest lacks a known reason. V, J and clone size are taken as reported in that table, and D and trimming were inferred from the DNA itself. The sample table shows about 130,000 clones, and more than 75% are seen once. About 4% of the sample belongs to the ten largest clones.

The V and J segments used are TRBV5-1 and TRBJ2-5; TRBD2 could be the D gene, as 6 bases match. The origin of this receptor is an adult in good health. Here the sequenced sample was peripheral blood, taken on day 0 of AZD1222 vaccination. The bases read TGCGCCAGCAGCTTGGTGGCCGGGGGAAGGAGAGAGACCCAGTACTTC. Its protein reads: CASSLVAGGRRETQYF.